This T cell receptor (beta chain) was profiled in a study of beta chain features in type 1 diabetes. Study summary: All of the samples together had 85 million to 130 million sorted cells examined.

CD45RO/CCR7/CD25/CD127/CD95/CD27 sorting isolated CD4+ naive, central memory, regulatory and stem cell-like memory cells. Findings and limits, study-wide: Diminished insertions and augmented deletions at VDJ junctions characterized type 1 diabetes patients. HLA influence on TCRB rearrangement stayed unresolved here.

Expressed TCRB transcripts were sequenced, since all the RNA that had been isolated was reverse transcribed. Only in-frame clones appear in the TCRdb table, and some are missing; sequencing was by immunoSEQ multiplex PCR. This table has hundreds of thousands of clones, about 12% appearing once. This clone was observed a few times. Its antigen remains unknown. The sequence was collected from a man younger than 30 in good health. Sequenced sample: naive CD4+ T cells from blood.

CDR3 loop: CASSLSQGSYEQYF. The CDR3 DNA sequence: TGTGCCAGCAGCTTATCACAGGGGTCCTACGAGCAGTACTTC. The chain recombines TRBV7-2 with TRBJ2-7; 7 nucleotides agree with TRBD1. The CDR3 is 14 amino acids. Germline assignment: CDR1 SGHTA and CDR2 FQGNSA. The trim removed 2 bases at V and 1 base at J, leaving 2 bases unmatched.